This T cell receptor (beta chain) comes out of a study of T-cell memory formation after mild COVID-19. The CDR3 runs 16 residues. V gave up 0 bases and J gave up 2 bases, with 13 bases separating them. Per germline, CDR1 SGDLS and CDR2 YYNGEE. TCRdb independently ran MiXCR on the 5' RACE reads; one entry per CDR3 protein. Of around 410,000 distinct CDR3 sequences in the sample, more than 20% were seen once. Sequencing used PBMCs or a T cell subset sorted from them (not recorded which). This receptor was taken from an adult woman who had mild COVID-19 (a few samples of this study predate the infection). Cell type and time point are not known. This chain uses TRBV9 with TRBJ2-3; D tentatively fits TRBD1 or TRBD2 (5 bases each). CDR3 protein: CASSVAPEGNTDTQYF. The CDR3 nucleotides are TGTGCCAGCAGCGTAGCCCCCGAGGGGAACACAGATACGCAGTATTTT. The full variable domain, with the rest looked up from reference TRBV9 and TRBJ2-3, is DSGVTQTPKHLITATGQRVTLRCSPRSGDLSVYWYQQSLDQGLQFLIQYYNGEERAKGNILERFSAQQFPDLHSELNLSSLELGDSALYFCASSVAPEGNTDTQYFGPGTRLTVL.